This passage covers 4 T cell receptor beta chains from one sample sequenced in a study of cytomegalovirus exposure and HLA in healthy donors. It was with 60 Vbeta and 13 Jbeta primers that the PCR ran. TCRdb's copy holds only in-frame clones and misses some; the assay was immunoSEQ multiplex PCR. The sample lists about 120,000 clones; roughly 70% were seen once. Sequencing input: PBMCs. All receptors come from a man aged 40-49 years in good health and CMV-seropositive.

The rearrangement links TRBV4-1 to TRBJ2-2, with a possible D match to TRBD2 (6 bases). There are 15 residues in the CDR3. Trimming left V 3 bases short and J 0 bases short, with 8 bases between. Germline values: CDR1 MGHRA, CDR2 YSYEKL. CDR3 protein: CASSQPGANTGELFF. The CDR3 DNA follows: TGCGCCAGCAGCCAGCCGGGGGCGAACACCGGGGAGCTGTTTTTT.

The rearrangement joins TRBV6-5 to TRBJ2-7; perhaps TRBD1 as D (6 bases). This CDR3 spans 15 amino acids. CDR1 and CDR2 (germline): MNHEY, SVGAGI. V dropped 4 bases and J dropped 2 bases, with 15 bases sitting between them. As DNA, the CDR3 is TGTGCCAGCAGTTCCGAATACAGGGTAGCCTACGAGCAGTACTTC. This sequence encodes CASSSEYRVAYEQYF.

V and J are TRBV14 and TRBJ2-3, with D hard to call. Germline V lookup: CDR1 SGHDN, CDR2 FVKESK. V lost 4 bases and J lost 10, with 39 bases in between. CDR3 size: 21 residues. The CDR3 sequence: CASSPFPGTHSALLPALAQYF. CDR3 sequence (DNA): TGTGCCAGCAGCCCATTCCCTGGAACCCATTCGGCCCTGCTGCCAGCGCTGGCGCAGTATTTT.

This clone was counted only a few times. This chain links TRBV2 with TRBJ1-2; D is unresolved. CDR1 and CDR2 from the germline V gene are SNHLY and FYNNEI. V gave up 3 bases and J gave up 7 bases, with 12 bases separating them. The CDR3 sequence is 13 residues long. CDR3 in amino acids: CASSESAGGGYTF. In DNA, the CDR3 is TGTGCCAGCAGTGAGTCAGCCGGAGGTGGCTACACCTTC.